A single count supports the clone carrying this TCR beta chain. The V gene lost 2 bases and the J gene lost 4 bases, with 11 bases spanning the gap. The CDR3 totals 14 residues. CDR1 KGHSH and CDR2 LQKENI come from the germline V gene. In the source study's methods: The authors estimated nucleated cell counts from reference gene primer amplification. Assay used: immunoSEQ multiplex PCR; TCRdb lists only in-frame clones, some missing. From that table come the V and J calls and clone size; the DNA was used to work out D and trimming. The sample holds approximately 250,000 clones, roughly 82% seen once. This entry belongs to a study of blood T cell repertoires in COVID-19. The wider study: T cells, B-cell-depleted T cells, or PBMCs provided the cDNA or gDNA that served as material.

The clonotype originates from a woman older than 75 with COVID-19, enrolled during active disease. Specimen: peripheral blood. The genes are TRBV18 and TRBJ1-1, with D hard to call. The CDR3: CASSPTREGTEAFF. Here the CDR3 DNA reads TGTGCCAGCTCACCAACGAGGGAGGGCACTGAAGCTTTCTTT.